This passage covers 22 T cell receptor beta chains from one sample sequenced in a study of blood T cell repertoires in COVID-19 (dated by TCRdb to the early 2020s). Library method: the immunoSEQ multiplex PCR assay. The immuneACCESS repertoire file appears here via TCRdb, limited to in-frame rearrangements. These files lack a portion of the clones; in checked studies, under half of the deficit traces to unresolved V genes, and the cause of the others is not known. This sample holds some 120,000 clones; approximately 80% were observed only once. Of the sample, 12% is held by the ten largest clones. The source material was peripheral blood. These receptors were taken from a woman aged 60-75 years with acute or convalescent COVID-19.

This chain links TRBV7-2 with TRBJ2-5; TRBD2 is a possible D gene (6 bases). This CDR3 spans 15 amino acids. V gave up 1 base and J gave up 0 bases, with 9 bases separating them. Germline assignment: CDR1 SGHTA and CDR2 FQGNSA. The CDR3 DNA sequence: TGTGCCAGCAGCTTAGAAGGGGACTACCAAGAGACCCAGTACTTC. Protein sequence: CASSLEGDYQETQYF.

The chain joins TRBV3-1 (or the pseudogene TRBV3-2) to TRBJ1-1; a weak D match, TRBD1 (6 bases). V was clipped by 4 bases and J by 7 bases, with 10 bases between them. The CDR3 runs to 12 residues. Germline assignment: CDR1 LGHDT and CDR2 YNNKEL (reference sequence). The CDR3 protein is CASSLGQLEAFF. CDR3 coding DNA: TGTGCCAGCAGCCTAGGACAGCTTGAAGCTTTCTTT.

The genes are TRBV12-3 or TRBV12-4 and TRBJ2-3, with D perhaps TRBD1 (5 bases). V dropped 7 bases and J dropped 4 bases, with 9 bases sitting between them. The CDR3 consists of 12 residues. The CDR3 reads CASTWGADTQYF. CDR3 sequence (DNA): TGTGCCAGCACTTGGGGCGCAGATACGCAGTATTTT.

CDR3 in amino acids: CSSLTDYGYTF. DNA for the CDR3: TGCAGCTCTTTGACAGACTATGGCTACACCTTC. This chain joins TRBV29-1 and TRBJ1-2, with a possible D match to TRBD1 (5 bases). The germline V gene encodes CDR1 SQVTM and CDR2 ANQGSEA. The CDR3 is 11 residues long. Deletions cut 8 bases from V and 3 bases from J, with 10 bases between. The full variable domain, with the rest looked up from reference TRBV29-1 and TRBJ1-2, is SAVISQKPSRDICQRGTSLTIQCQVDSQVTMMFWYRQQPGQSLTLIATANQGSEATYESGFVIDKFPISRPNLTFSTLTVSNMSPEDSSIYLCSSLTDYGYTFGSGTRLTVV.

This sequence joins TRBV30 and TRBJ2-4, with TRBD1 matching 7 bases. Unmatched junction bases numbered 0, after V lost 0 bases and J lost 1 base. The CDR3 is made up of 14 amino acids. Germline V lookup: CDR1 GTSNPN, CDR2 SVGIG (reference sequence). The CDR3 here is CAWSVQGAKNIQYF. CDR3 coding DNA: TGTGCCTGGAGTGTACAGGGGGCCAAAAACATTCAGTACTTC.

The chain joins TRBV6-4 to TRBJ1-4, with TRBD1 matching over 10 bases. The germline CDR1 and CDR2 sequences are MRHNA and SNTAGT. The V segment lost 5 bases and the J segment 5 bases; nucleotides outside the gene matches: 5. This CDR3 has 15 residues. As DNA, the CDR3 is TGTGCCAGCAGTCCGACGGGACAGGGGAATGAAAAACTGTTTTTT. This gives the protein CASSPTGQGNEKLFF.

V is TRBV5-1 and J is TRBJ2-7; 10 nucleotides line up with TRBD1. CDR3 length: 14 residues. The ends lost 3 bases at V and 3 bases at J; junction bases unmatched: 3. From germline, CDR1 is SGHRS and CDR2 YFSETQ. The CDR3 nucleotides read TGCGCCAGCAGCTCGGACAGGGGGTTCTACGAGCAGTACTTC. Protein product: CASSSDRGFYEQYF.

As for this clone: Other DNA sequences in this specimen translate into the identical CDR3. The DNA for the CDR3 is TGTGCCAGCAGACAGGGGAACTATGGCTACACCTTC. Amino acid sequence: CASRQGNYGYTF. The chain uses TRBV6-5 and TRBJ1-2; TRBD1 aligns across 7 bases. CDR1 is MNHEY, CDR2 SVGAGI, per germline. This CDR3 has 12 amino acids. Trimming removed 6 bases from V and 2 bases from J; junction bases left unmatched: 0.

A few counts support this clone. The chain couples TRBV2 to TRBJ2-7; 10 bases are a match to TRBD1. Germline V gene data show CDR1 as SNHLY and CDR2 as FYNNEI. This CDR3 spans 16 amino acids. V was pared by 2 bases and J by 5 bases, with 9 bases of the junction left unmatched. CDR3 DNA sequence: TGTGCCAGCAGTGAAATGGGGGGGACAGGGGAGGACGAGCAGTACTTC. Its translation is CASSEMGGTGEDEQYF.

The chain employs TRBV19 and TRBJ1-2; 12 positions match TRBD1. Trimming at V came to 7 bases and at J to 4 bases, leaving 13 bases not matched to a gene. Germline V lookup: CDR1 LNHDA, CDR2 SQIVND (reference sequence). The CDR3 is 17 amino acids. CDR3 sequence reads: CASTPMGQGARIYGYTF. The CDR3 region has the DNA TGTGCCAGTACTCCTATGGGACAGGGGGCGAGAATCTATGGCTACACCTTC.

The chain combines TRBV24-1 with TRBJ2-1, with 9 bases identical to TRBD1. The germline gives CDR1 KGHDR, CDR2 SFDVKD. This CDR3 contains 15 residues. Trimming at V came to 4 bases and at J to 5 bases, leaving 5 bases not matched to a gene. CDR3 loop: CATSELGQGNNEQFF. As DNA, the CDR3 is TGTGCCACCAGTGAATTGGGACAGGGCAACAATGAGCAGTTCTTC.

The rearrangement uses TRBV7-8 and TRBJ1-5, with D unclear. V lost 5 bases and J 11 bases, leaving 13 bases between the germline ends. The CDR3 length is 12 residues. Per germline, CDR1 SGHVS and CDR2 FQNEAQ. CDR3 DNA: TGTGCCAGCAGCCTCCGAAGCGGGACCCAGCATTTT. This sequence encodes CASSLRSGTQHF.

The chain joins TRBV30 to TRBJ2-1, with 7 bases identical to TRBD1. This CDR3 has 11 residues. Germline values: CDR1 GTSNPN, CDR2 SVGIG (reference sequence). The CDR3 sequence: CASGQTISQFF. Here the CDR3 DNA reads TGTGCGTCGGGACAGACTATTTCGCAGTTCTTC.

This chain connects TRBV5-1 to TRBJ2-2; D may be TRBD1 (6 bases). The germline V gene has CDR1 SGHRS and CDR2 YFSETQ. The V gene lost 4 bases and the J gene lost 4 bases, with 14 bases spanning the gap. The length of the CDR3 is 15 residues. The CDR3 bases are TGCGCCAGCAGCCTAACGACAGGAGGCACCGGGGAGCTGTTTTTT. Its translation is CASSLTTGGTGELFF.

V usage is TRBV5-5 and J usage is TRBJ2-3; perhaps TRBD1 as D (6 bases). Germline-derived CDR1 and CDR2 are SGHKS and YYEKEE (reference sequence). This CDR3 is built from 16 residues. Trimming pared 4 bases from V and 3 bases from J, leaving 18 bases between. The CDR3 DNA reads TGTGCCAGCAGCCCGGAACAGGGTAAGGGGACAGATACGCAGTATTTT. Its protein product is CASSPEQGKGTDTQYF.

This clone appeared once. The chain joins TRBV3-1 (or the pseudogene TRBV3-2) to TRBJ1-6; D is possibly TRBD1 (6 bases). CDR1 and CDR2 (germline): LGHDT, YNNKEL (reference sequence). The CDR3 is made up of 15 amino acids. With 5 bases removed from V and 10 bases from J, the gap between germline ends came to 18 bases. The CDR3 protein is CASSAPGTQGSPLHF. As DNA, the CDR3 is TGTGCCAGCAGCGCTCCCGGGACACAAGGGTCACCCCTCCACTTT.

The rearrangement links TRBV5-6 to TRBJ2-2, with D maybe TRBD1 (6 bases). This CDR3 region has 14 residues. The V gene lost 4 bases and the J gene lost 6 bases, with 13 bases spanning the gap. Germline V gene data show CDR1 as SGHDT and CDR2 as YYEEEE. The CDR3 coding sequence is TGTGCCAGCAGCCAGATCGCAGGGGCCGGGGAGCTGTTTTTT. Residues: CASSQIAGAGELFF.

The gene calls are TRBV7-9 and TRBJ1-1; unclear D gene. The CDR3 covers 13 residues. CDR1 is SEHNR and CDR2 is FQNEAQ in the germline V gene (reference sequence). V lost 6 bases, J lost 1 base, and 9 bases lay in between. CDR3: CASRALGNTEAFF. DNA for the CDR3: TGTGCCAGCAGGGCCCTTGGGAACACTGAAGCTTTCTTT.

This clone was detected a few times. This chain uses TRBV7-8 with TRBJ1-2, with D tentatively TRBD1 (6 bases). The V gene's germline CDR1 is SGHVS and CDR2 FQNEAQ. V lost 1 base and J lost 4, with 10 bases in between. This CDR3 is 14 amino acids long. This CDR3 is CASSLERGGYGYTF. The CDR3 coding sequence is TGTGCCAGCAGCTTAGAAAGGGGGGGCTATGGCTACACCTTC.

The chain carries TRBV28 and TRBJ1-2, with a possible D match to TRBD1 (5 bases). V dropped 8 bases and J dropped 1 base, with 8 bases sitting between them. The CDR3 runs 12 residues. Germline V gene sequence: CDR1 MDHEN, CDR2 SYDVKM. CDR3 loop: CASSGGNYGYTF. For the CDR3, the DNA is TGTGCCAGCTCGGGGGGTAACTATGGCTACACCTTC.

The CDR3 loop reads CASSLDHRGGTEAFF. The DNA for the CDR3 is TGTGCCAGCAGCTTAGATCACAGGGGTGGCACTGAAGCTTTCTTT. The V and J genes are TRBV11-2 and TRBJ1-1, with 7 bases aligning to TRBD1. The CDR3 is 15 amino acids. Trimming cost V 0 bases and J 4 bases; bases outside gene matches: 5. Per the germline V gene, CDR1 is SGHAT and CDR2 is FQNNGV.

The gene calls are TRBV6-5 and TRBJ1-2; D might be TRBD1 (5 bases). Germline V CDR1 and CDR2: MNHEY, SVGAGI. V shed 6 bases and J shed 13 bases, with 18 bases lying between them. This CDR3 is 12 amino acids long. The CDR3 coding sequence is TGTGCCAGCAGGTCGGAAACTGGGGCCGTCACCTTC. It specifies CASRSETGAVTF.